The 14 T cell receptor beta chains in this list originate from one sample, sequenced in a study of control samples from healthy donors and cancer patients. Data came from immunoSEQ multiplex PCR; TCRdb stores just in-frame clones and leaves some out. The table records about 130,000 clones, about nine tenths of them present only once. Input material: blood. Source of these receptors: a man aged 18 to 29 in good health.

V is TRBV9 and J is TRBJ2-2, with 8 bases lining up with TRBD1. CDR1 is SGDLS and CDR2 is YYNGEE in the germline V gene. This CDR3 is 15 amino acids long. With 0 bases clipped from V and 4 bases from J, the junction kept 2 bases outside the gene matches. The CDR3 sequence: CASSVATGVTGELFF. The DNA of the CDR3 is TGTGCCAGCAGCGTAGCGACAGGGGTCACCGGGGAGCTGTTTTTT.

The chain employs TRBV7-3 and TRBJ2-3; no definite D call. V gave up 1 base and J gave up 5 bases, with 1 base separating them. Germline V CDR1 and CDR2: SGHTA, FQGTGA. This CDR3 has 11 residues. The CDR3 spells CASSLIDTQYF. In nucleotides, the CDR3 is TGTGCCAGCAGCTTAATAGATACGCAGTATTTT.

The chain couples TRBV5-1 to TRBJ2-6; the D is unclear. This CDR3 is 15 amino acids long. Trimming took 3 bases from V and 3 from J, leaving 10 bases between them. CDR1 and CDR2 (germline): SGHRS, YFSETQ. The CDR3 nucleotides read TGCGCCAGCAGCTCAAGGGTCGGTGGGGCCAACGTCCTGACTTTC. The encoded protein is CASSSRVGGANVLTF. Supplemented by reference TRBV5-1 and TRBJ2-6, the full variable domain reads KAGVTQTPRYLIKTRGQQVTLSCSPISGHRSVSWYQQTPGQGLQFLFEYFSETQRNKGNFPGRFSGRQFSNSRSEMNVSTLELGDSALYLCASSSRVGGANVLTFGAGSRLTVL.

The chain joins TRBV19 to TRBJ2-7; 7 bases agree with TRBD1. The CDR3 length is 14 residues. Germline trimming cut 6 bases from V and 6 bases from J; bases unmatched to any gene: 11. Germline lookup yields CDR1 LNHDA and CDR2 SQIVND (reference sequence). The CDR3 is CASRGGTGVGEQYF. The CDR3 bases are TGTGCCAGTAGAGGGGGCACAGGGGTGGGCGAGCAGTACTTC.

This clone has just one count. This chain connects TRBV12-3 or TRBV12-4 to TRBJ2-7, with D tentatively TRBD1 (6 bases). The CDR3 contains 13 residues. Trimming shortened V by 2 bases and J by 5 bases, and 10 bases separated the two germline ends. CDR3 bases: TGTGCCAGCAGTTTATACGCAGGGGACGAGCAGTACTTC. Protein product: CASSLYAGDEQYF.

The sample holds a few counts of this clone. Other DNA sequences from this sample encode an identical CDR3 as well. V gene TRBV7-9 combines with J gene TRBJ1-1; unclear D gene. The V gene's germline CDR1 is SEHNR and CDR2 FQNEAQ (reference sequence). This CDR3 region has 11 residues. V was shortened by 5 bases and J by 4 bases, with 5 bases between the two germline ends. CDR3 loop: CASSLSTEAFF. Written as DNA, the CDR3 is TGTGCCAGCAGCCTATCCACTGAAGCTTTCTTT.

The J gene is TRBJ2-3, the V gene TRBV18, with D hard to call. This CDR3 spans 12 amino acids. Trimming took 6 bases from V and 3 from J, leaving 7 bases between them. CDR1 KGHSH and CDR2 LQKENI come from the germline V gene. CDR3 coding DNA: TGTGCCAGCTCCCCTCCGACAGATACGCAGTATTTT. It yields the protein CASSPPTDTQYF.

The chain links TRBV6-5 to TRBJ1-2, with D possibly matching TRBD1 (6 bases). Per germline, CDR1 MNHEY and CDR2 SVGAGI. The CDR3 loop spans 12 amino acids. Trimming left V 4 bases short and J 11 bases short, with 14 bases between. Written as DNA, the CDR3 is TGTGCCAGCAGTTCTCTTGACAGGAAGTACACCTTC. Translation: CASSSLDRKYTF.

The gene calls are TRBV25-1 and TRBJ1-6, with D perhaps matching TRBD1 (5 bases). Trimming took 6 bases from V and 6 from J, leaving 15 bases between them. Germline V gene sequence: CDR1 MGHDK, CDR2 SYGVNS. CDR3 length: 15 amino acids. CDR3 amino acids: CASSTWDGGNSPLHF. DNA of the CDR3: TGTGCCAGCAGCACATGGGACGGAGGTAATTCACCCCTCCACTTT.

This clone was detected only once. The chain couples TRBV13 to TRBJ1-4; 8 nucleotides line up with TRBD1. The junction had 20 bases not matched to a gene; V was cut back by 1 base and J by 10 bases. This CDR3 comprises 19 residues. The germline V gene encodes CDR1 PRHDT and CDR2 FYEKMQ (reference sequence). This chain's CDR3 is CASSLVAAGQGINRGKLFF. CDR3 sequence (DNA): TGTGCCAGCAGCTTAGTTGCCGCCGGACAGGGAATAAACAGGGGAAAACTGTTTTTT. The full variable domain, with the rest looked up from reference TRBV13 and TRBJ1-4, is AAGVIQSPRHLIKEKRETATLKCYPIPRHDTVYWYQQGPGQDPQFLISFYEKMQSDKGSIPDRFSAQQFSDYHSELNMSSLELGDSALYFCASSLVAAGQGINRGKLFFGSGTQLSVL.

The CDR3 bases are TGTGCCAGTAGTATTGCTGGGACAGCCGCCCAGCAGTACTTC. Amino acid sequence: CASSIAGTAAQQYF. The V gene is TRBV19, the J gene TRBJ2-7, with 7 bases matching TRBD1. Germline loops: CDR1 LNHDA, CDR2 SQIVND (reference sequence). The CDR3 runs to 14 residues. The junction had 10 bases not matched to a gene; V was cut back by 3 bases and J by 8 bases. The variable domain in full, completed from reference TRBV19 and TRBJ2-7, reads DGGITQSPKYLFRKEGQNVTLSCEQNLNHDAMYWYRQDPGQGLRLIYYSQIVNDFQKGDIAEGYSVSREKKESFPLTVTSAQKNPTAFYLCASSIAGTAAQQYFGPGTRLTVT.

The chain has TRBV2 and TRBJ1-1; D remains ambiguous. V shed 1 base and J shed 1 base, with 1 base lying between them. The CDR3 is made up of 12 amino acids. Germline V gene sequence: CDR1 SNHLY, CDR2 FYNNEI. The CDR3 DNA reads TGTGCCAGCAGTGAAGGGAACACTGAAGCTTTCTTT. It is translated as CASSEGNTEAFF.

In regard to this clone: This could be a read error, since a much larger clone is one nucleotide away. The chain has TRBV7-9 and TRBJ1-5; D is unclear. Trimming left V 1 base short and J 3 bases short, with 1 base between. This CDR3 has 12 amino acids. Looked up from germline, CDR1 is SEHNR and CDR2 is FQNEAQ (reference sequence). The CDR3 coding sequence is TGTGCCAGCAGCTTAGACAATCAGCCCCAGCATTTT. It encodes CASSLDNQPQHF.

This chain links TRBV5-1 with TRBJ2-7; 7 bases are a match to TRBD1. The CDR3 has 19 residues. Germline CDR1 is SGHRS and CDR2 is YFSETQ. The V gene end was trimmed by 0 bases and the J gene end by 3 bases; junction bases not matched to a gene: 18. In DNA form, the CDR3 reads TGCGCCAGCAGCTTGGTCCCTCAGTTGGGGGACAGCTCCTTCTACGAGCAGTACTTC. This encodes CASSLVPQLGDSSFYEQYF.